This TCR beta chain is drawn from a study of identical twins. Germline V CDR1 and CDR2: SQVTM, ANQGSEA. This CDR3 is built from 13 residues. V lost 6 bases, J lost 5 bases, and 16 bases lay in between. In this sample, this clonotype turned up a few times. A single record per CDR3 protein comes from TCRdb applying MiXCR to the 5' RACE reads. The sample holds around 470,000 distinct CDR3 sequences, over 12% seen once. Separately, the same data were catalogued under a study of yellow fever vaccine responses in identical twins.

Sequenced sample: CD4+ T cells sorted from blood. The clonotype originates from a young woman in good health. This rearrangement joins TRBV29-1 to TRBJ2-5; D possibly matches TRBD1 or TRBD2 (6 bases each). In nucleotides, the CDR3 is TGCAGCGTGCTAATCCGAGGGGGGGAGACCCAGTACTTC. Its protein product is CSVLIRGGETQYF.